A single sample gave rise to the 32 T cell receptor beta chains below, sequenced in a study of graft-versus-host responses after intestinal transplantation. The antigens for these receptors are not known. Profiled with immunoSEQ multiplex PCR; TCRdb holds only in-frame clones, not every one. The data show about 86,000 clones, around 89% seen once. Material: unstimulated CD4+ T cells sorted from spleen or lymph node cells, obtained before transplant. All receptors come from a human donor who was the organ donor for an intestinal transplant.

The V and J genes are TRBV18 and TRBJ1-2; D possibly corresponds to TRBD1 (6 bases). The germline CDR1 and CDR2 sequences are KGHSH and LQKENI. V shed 2 bases and J shed 0 bases, with 10 bases lying between them. There are 15 residues in the CDR3. The CDR3 sequence is CASSPDRIPNYGYTF. The CDR3 DNA is TGTGCCAGCTCACCAGACAGGATCCCTAACTATGGCTACACCTTC.

The chain combines TRBV4-3 with TRBJ2-7, with TRBD1 identical over 7 bases. Germline CDR1 reads LGHNA; CDR2 reads YSLEER. The CDR3 extends over 14 amino acids. V lost 5 bases, J lost 0 bases, and 4 bases stayed unmatched. The chain's CDR3 is CASSRGQSSYEQYF. CDR3 DNA: TGCGCCAGCAGCAGGGGACAGAGCTCCTACGAGCAGTACTTC.

J is TRBJ2-2 and V is TRBV7-2; D might be TRBD2 (5 bases). Trimming removed 4 bases at V and 6 bases at J, with 18 bases between. From germline, CDR1 is SGHTA and CDR2 FQGNSA. This CDR3 is built from 16 residues. CDR3 loop: CASSYGVLTYAGELFF. The DNA of the CDR3 is TGTGCCAGCAGCTACGGGGTCCTCACCTATGCCGGGGAGCTGTTTTTT. The variable domain in full, with the rest retrieved from reference TRBV7-2 and TRBJ2-2, is GAGVSQSPSNKVTEKGKDVELRCDPISGHTALYWYRQSLGQGLEFLIYFQGNSAPDKSGLPSDRFSAERTGGSVSTLTIQRTQQEDSAVYLCASSYGVLTYAGELFFGEGSRLTVL.

The genes are TRBV6-7 and TRBJ1-5; 12 nucleotides agree with TRBD1. TRBV6-7 is treated as an ORF (open reading frame) with a function not yet certain. This CDR3 is built from 14 residues. The junction had 8 bases not matched to a gene; V was cut back by 2 bases and J by 15 bases. The CDR3 reads CASSYPHRDRGLHF. CDR3 sequence (DNA): TGTGCCAGCAGTTACCCGCACCGGGACAGGGGGCTGCATTTT.

The chain combines TRBV27 with TRBJ2-7; TRBD1 matches at 7 bases. Trimming took 6 bases from V and 2 from J; bases not matched to a gene: 7. The CDR3 extends over 14 amino acids. Germline-derived CDR1 and CDR2 are MNHEY and SMNVEV (reference sequence). The CDR3 here is CASSATGTAYEQYF. The CDR3 DNA is TGTGCCAGCAGCGCAACCGGGACAGCCTACGAGCAGTACTTC.

Only one count was recorded for this clone. This chain connects TRBV6-5 to TRBJ1-2, with D uncertain. The CDR3 contains 12 residues. V lost 6 bases and J lost 7, with 12 bases in between. Germline assignment: CDR1 MNHEY and CDR2 SVGAGI. CDR3 residues: CASSRTSGGYTF. CDR3 bases: TGTGCCAGCAGCCGCACATCGGGTGGCTACACCTTC.

This clone has only one observation. The chain links TRBV27 to TRBJ2-3; 7 bases agree with TRBD2. CDR3 length equals 17 residues. Losses at the gene ends were 0 bases for V and 6 bases for J; bases not matched to a gene: 12. Germline assignment: CDR1 MNHEY and CDR2 SMNVEV (reference sequence). The CDR3 DNA sequence: TGTGCCAGCAGTTTATCCCCCTTAGTGGGAGGGGTGGATACGCAGTATTTT. This gives the protein CASSLSPLVGGVDTQYF.

This chain connects TRBV6-5 to TRBJ2-7, with 11 bases lining up with TRBD1. The CDR3 is 15 amino acids. Looked up from germline, CDR1 is MNHEY and CDR2 is SVGAGI. With V trimmed by 5 bases and J by 6 bases, 9 bases remained unmatched. CDR3 DNA sequence: TGTGCCAGCAGTCCACCAGGACAGGGGGCCTTCGAGCAGTACTTC. Its protein is CASSPPGQGAFEQYF.

The chain has TRBV11-2 and TRBJ2-3, with TRBD2 matching over 10 bases. The V segment lost 3 bases and the J segment 1 base; nucleotides outside the gene matches: 7. CDR1 and CDR2 from the germline V gene are SGHAT and FQNNGV. This CDR3 has 17 residues. CDR3 sequence (DNA): TGTGCCAGCAGCTTCCACCCCGGGACTAGCGGCACAGATACGCAGTATTTT. It encodes CASSFHPGTSGTDTQYF.

The chain links TRBV19 to TRBJ1-2, with 8 bases aligning to TRBD1. The CDR3 runs to 15 residues. After removal of 3 bases from V and 4 bases from J, the junction contained 7 bases not matched to a gene. The germline CDR1 and CDR2 sequences are LNHDA and SQIVND (reference sequence). The CDR3 bases are TGTGCCAGTAGTATCAAACGACAGGGGCCCTATGGCTACACCTTC. Translated, it gives CASSIKRQGPYGYTF.

The V gene is TRBV7-9, the J gene TRBJ1-5; D gene ambiguous. V was cut by 1 base and J by 4 bases, with 11 bases left in between. The germline V gene has CDR1 SEHNR and CDR2 FQNEAQ (reference sequence). The CDR3 sequence is 15 residues long. CDR3 DNA sequence: TGTGCCAGCAGCTTAGGGGCGAGGGTTAATCAGCCCCAGCATTTT. It translates to CASSLGARVNQPQHF. Full variable domain (remainder filled in from reference TRBV7-9 and TRBJ1-5): DTGVSQNPRHKITKRGQNVTFRCDPISEHNRLYWYRQTLGQGPEFLTYFQNEAQLEKSRLLSDRFSAERPKGSFSTLEIQRTEQGDSAMYLCASSLGARVNQPQHFGDGTRLSIL.

The chain has TRBV5-5 and TRBJ1-1; TRBD1 agrees at 8 bases. The CDR3 length is 16 residues. V was clipped by 6 bases and J by 0 bases; unmatched bases: 10. Looked up from germline, CDR1 is SGHKS and CDR2 is YYEKEE (reference sequence). CDR3 sequence (DNA): TGTGCCAGCATGCACAGGGGGGGACGCCTGAACACTGAAGCTTTCTTT. Amino acids: CASMHRGGRLNTEAFF.

This chain joins TRBV9 and TRBJ2-5; tentative D call: TRBD2 (6 bases). The CDR3 is made up of 14 amino acids. The V end lost 0 bases, the J end lost 2 bases, and 8 bases lay between the germline ends. Germline CDR1 and CDR2: SGDLS and YYNGEE. CDR3: CASSVGGVQETQYF. The DNA of the CDR3 is TGTGCCAGCAGCGTAGGGGGGGTTCAAGAGACCCAGTACTTC.

The chain employs TRBV10-3 and TRBJ2-1, with 10 bases aligning to TRBD2. The CDR3 totals 16 residues. CDR1 and CDR2 (germline): ENHRY, SYGVKD. With V trimmed by 9 bases and J by 6 bases, 14 bases remained unmatched. CDR3 region: CAIGGTSGEVVNEQFF. The DNA for the CDR3 is TGTGCCATAGGTGGAACTAGCGGGGAGGTAGTCAATGAGCAGTTCTTC.

J is TRBJ2-2 and V is TRBV7-8; 7 positions match TRBD2. CDR3 size: 15 residues. V shed 5 bases and J 1 base; nucleotides not matched to a gene: 4. Per the germline V gene, CDR1 is SGHVS and CDR2 is FQNEAQ. This chain's CDR3 is CASSRWGGNTGELFF. CDR3 DNA sequence: TGTGCCAGCAGCCGTTGGGGGGGGAACACCGGGGAGCTGTTTTTT. Using reference TRBV7-8 and TRBJ2-2 for the parts outside the CDR3, the full variable domain is GAGVSQSPRYKVAKRGQDVALRCDPISGHVSLFWYQQALGQGPEFLTYFQNEAQLDKSGLPSDRFFAERPEGSVSTLKIQRTQQEDSAVYLCASSRWGGNTGELFFGEGSRLTVL.

The chain couples TRBV2 to TRBJ2-1; D might be TRBD2 (5 bases). Germline lookup yields CDR1 SNHLY and CDR2 FYNNEI. The germline V and J ends were trimmed by 5 bases and 0 bases, with 14 bases remaining between them. CDR3 size: 16 residues. The CDR3 coding sequence is TGTGCCAGCAGTTATGAGCGGACCGCCTCCTACAATGAGCAGTTCTTC. This translates into CASSYERTASYNEQFF. The entire variable domain, with the rest obtained from reference TRBV2 and TRBJ2-1, is as follows: EPEVTQTPSHQVTQMGQEVILRCVPISNHLYFYWYRQILGQKVEFLVSFYNNEISEKSEIFDDQFSVERPDGSNFTLKIRSTKLEDSAMYFCASSYERTASYNEQFFGPGTRLTVL.

This clone was recorded once. The J gene is TRBJ1-3, the V gene TRBV19, with TRBD1 matching over 8 bases. Germline V lookup: CDR1 LNHDA, CDR2 SQIVND (reference sequence). The CDR3 covers 21 residues. J was trimmed by 0 bases and V by 3 bases; bases with no gene match: 19. DNA of the CDR3: TGTGCCAGTAGTATCCGATACCCGGGACAGGCACCTACACACTCTGGAAACACCATATATTTT. Translation gives CASSIRYPGQAPTHSGNTIYF.

The chain uses TRBV30 and TRBJ1-1; no clear D gene. Trimming shortened V by 0 bases and J by 4 bases, and 9 bases separated the two germline ends. CDR1 and CDR2 from the germline V gene are GTSNPN and SVGIG (reference sequence). The length of the CDR3 is 13 residues. The CDR3 DNA follows: TGTGCCTGGAGTGTCGAAGTGGCCACTGAAGCTTTCTTT. Amino acid sequence: CAWSVEVATEAFF.

The chain uses TRBV27 and TRBJ1-5; TRBD1 matches 7 bases. The CDR3 has 15 amino acids. Germline lookup yields CDR1 MNHEY and CDR2 SMNVEV (reference sequence). The junction had 11 bases not matched to a gene; V was cut back by 3 bases and J by 9 bases. Written as DNA, the CDR3 is TGTGCCAGCAGTTTGAGGGGACAGAATGTCGGGCCCCAGCATTTT. It encodes CASSLRGQNVGPQHF.

The CDR3 spells CASSSGGAPYGYTF. In nucleotides, the CDR3 is TGCGCCAGCAGCTCCGGGGGGGCCCCCTATGGCTACACCTTC. The rearrangement joins TRBV5-1 to TRBJ1-2, with D possibly matching TRBD1 (6 bases). Germline V gene data show CDR1 as SGHRS and CDR2 as YFSETQ. The CDR3 contains 14 residues. The V gene lost 3 bases and the J gene lost 4 bases, with 13 bases spanning the gap.

The gene calls are TRBV5-4 and TRBJ1-2, with 8 bases lining up with TRBD1. The CDR3 is 14 amino acids. V gave up 3 bases and J gave up 10 bases; unmatched junction bases: 11. The germline CDR1 and CDR2 sequences are SGHNT and YYREEE (reference sequence). CDR3 sequence (DNA): TGTGCCAGCAGCTCACAGGTAGCGGACAGGGCCTACACCTTC. Its translation: CASSSQVADRAYTF.

The rearrangement uses TRBV2 and TRBJ2-1, with D perhaps matching TRBD2 (6 bases). The CDR3 contains 14 residues. Per the germline V gene, CDR1 is SNHLY and CDR2 is FYNNEI. Between the trimmed V and J ends, which lost 5 bases and 6 bases, there was a span of 14 bases. The DNA for the CDR3 is TGTGCCAGCAGTTTAACTAGCCAGGTCAATGAGCAGTTCTTC. It specifies CASSLTSQVNEQFF.

This clone has just one count. V gene TRBV28 combines with J gene TRBJ1-5, with D tentatively TRBD1 (6 bases). CDR1 is MDHEN, CDR2 SYDVKM, per germline. The CDR3 loop spans 16 amino acids. Trimming left V 5 bases short and J 7 bases short, with 21 bases between. The CDR3 protein is CASSERGGLGNQPQHF. As DNA, the CDR3 is TGTGCCAGCAGTGAGAGGGGGGGGCTCGGAAACCAGCCCCAGCATTTT.

V gene TRBV28 combines with J gene TRBJ2-1; TRBD2 matches at 8 bases. The V gene end was trimmed by 8 bases and the J gene end by 1 base; junction bases not matched to a gene: 7. Germline CDR1 is MDHEN and CDR2 is SYDVKM. The CDR3 spans 15 residues. The CDR3 coding sequence is TGTGCCAGCTTAACTAGCGGCGCATCCTACAATGAGCAGTTCTTC. Amino acid sequence: CASLTSGASYNEQFF. Using reference TRBV28 and TRBJ2-1 for the parts outside the CDR3, the full variable domain is DVKVTQSSRYLVKRTGEKVFLECVQDMDHENMFWYRQDPGLGLRLIYFSYDVKMKEKGDIPEGYSVSREKKERFSLILESASTNQTSMYLCASLTSGASYNEQFFGPGTRLTVL.

J is TRBJ1-2 and V is TRBV11-2, with a possible D match to TRBD1 (5 bases). The CDR3 contains 14 residues. From germline, CDR1 is SGHAT and CDR2 FQNNGV. The V end was cut by 1 base, the J end by 8 bases, with 14 bases between. Here the CDR3 DNA reads TGTGCCAGCAGCTTAGTTGGGGCAGGGCGCGGCTACACCTTC. Protein product: CASSLVGAGRGYTF.

This sequence joins TRBV11-2 and TRBJ2-7; D is unclear. This CDR3 comprises 14 residues. V shed 1 base and J shed 6 bases, with 13 bases lying between them. Per germline, CDR1 SGHAT and CDR2 FQNNGV. Here the CDR3 DNA reads TGTGCCAGCAGCTTAGGCCCGGGTTCGGGCGAGCAGTACTTC. The encoded protein is CASSLGPGSGEQYF.

The chain employs TRBV2 and TRBJ2-1, with a possible D match to TRBD2 (5 bases). Germline lookup yields CDR1 SNHLY and CDR2 FYNNEI. CDR3 length: 17 amino acids. V dropped 0 bases and J dropped 3 bases, with 15 bases sitting between them. CDR3 amino acids: CASSEALGRVIYNEQFF. Written as DNA, the CDR3 is TGTGCCAGCAGTGAAGCCCTTGGGCGGGTGATCTACAATGAGCAGTTCTTC.

The CDR3 sequence: CASRLGVDTGELFF. In DNA, the CDR3 is TGTGCCAGCAGACTAGGCGTCGACACCGGGGAGCTGTTTTTT. J is TRBJ2-2 and V is TRBV9; weak D call: TRBD2 (5 bases). The CDR3 extends over 14 amino acids. CDR1 and CDR2 from the germline V gene are SGDLS and YYNGEE. Trimming left V 5 bases short and J 3 bases short, with 11 bases between. Using reference TRBV9 and TRBJ2-2 for the parts outside the CDR3, the full variable domain is DSGVTQTPKHLITATGQRVTLRCSPRSGDLSVYWYQQSLDQGLQFLIQYYNGEERAKGNILERFSAQQFPDLHSELNLSSLELGDSALYFCASRLGVDTGELFFGEGSRLTVL.

The chain combines TRBV2 with TRBJ1-4; 8 positions match TRBD1. Germline CDR1 is SNHLY and CDR2 is FYNNEI. The ends lost 8 bases at V and 0 bases at J; junction bases unmatched: 8. The CDR3 loop spans 16 amino acids. For the CDR3, the DNA is TGTGCCAGCGGTCGACAGGGGCTTGCAACTAATGAAAAACTGTTTTTT. Protein: CASGRQGLATNEKLFF.

This clone was counted once. The chain links TRBV30 to TRBJ2-6; tentatively, D is TRBD1 (6 bases). In germline, CDR1 is GTSNPN, CDR2 SVGIG (reference sequence). V shed 1 base and J shed 0 bases, with 13 bases lying between them. The CDR3 sequence is 17 residues long. CDR3 in amino acids: CAWSAGHRISGANVLTF. The CDR3 nucleotides read TGTGCCTGGAGTGCGGGACACCGGATCTCTGGGGCCAACGTCCTGACTTTC.

The chain combines TRBV4-1 with TRBJ1-2; no firm D call. Germline CDR1 MGHRA, CDR2 YSYEKL. CDR3 size: 16 residues. The ends were cut back, 1 base at V and 0 bases at J, with 12 bases in the middle. The CDR3 DNA sequence: TGCGCCAGCAGCCAAGGTCCGACTCGAGCTAACTATGGCTACACCTTC. Its protein is CASSQGPTRANYGYTF.

This chain uses TRBV18 with TRBJ1-1, with TRBD1 identical over 8 bases. The CDR3 has 17 residues. Germline CDR1 reads KGHSH; CDR2 reads LQKENI. Germline trimming cut 3 bases from V and 1 base from J; bases unmatched to any gene: 10. The CDR3 nucleotides are TGTGCCAGCTCACCCGGACAGGGCGGTTCGGGGAACACTGAAGCTTTCTTT. This gives the protein CASSPGQGGSGNTEAFF.